Included here is one TCR beta chain sequence, with context. What it binds is unknown. The sample belongs to a study of CD8+CD57+ T cells in acquired aplastic anemia. Study background: An average of approximately 3.4 ug of DNA was obtained from sorted CD4+ and CD8+ cells. Findings of the study overall: CD8+ Simpson's diversity in patients was not significantly different from that in controls. Patients and controls shared over 25 CD8+ CDR3 sequences, which appeared highly expressed in patients and within their immunodominant clones.

TCR beta VDJ and CDR3 profiling used genomic DNA as template. TCRdb re-called the reads through MiXCR, storing one row per CDR3 protein. Among about 250,000 distinct CDR3 sequences listed, approximately 45% were seen once. Trimming pared 6 bases from V and 0 bases from J, leaving 15 bases between. The germline V gene encodes CDR1 SEHNR and CDR2 FQNEAQ (reference sequence). This CDR3 spans 16 amino acids. Patients who underwent sequencing had shown CD8+CD57+ cell expansion by flow cytometry. Among the patients, all had severe acquired aplastic anemia. The rearrangement joins TRBV7-9 to TRBJ1-3; D is uncertain. The material sequenced was sorted CD4+, CD8+, or CD8+CD57+ T cells (not recorded which) from PBMCs. This clonotype was obtained from a human donor with aplastic anemia. The CDR3 protein is CASRSLGGYSGNTIYF. CDR3 nucleotide sequence: TGTGCCAGCAGGTCATTGGGCGGCTACTCTGGAAACACCATATATTTT.